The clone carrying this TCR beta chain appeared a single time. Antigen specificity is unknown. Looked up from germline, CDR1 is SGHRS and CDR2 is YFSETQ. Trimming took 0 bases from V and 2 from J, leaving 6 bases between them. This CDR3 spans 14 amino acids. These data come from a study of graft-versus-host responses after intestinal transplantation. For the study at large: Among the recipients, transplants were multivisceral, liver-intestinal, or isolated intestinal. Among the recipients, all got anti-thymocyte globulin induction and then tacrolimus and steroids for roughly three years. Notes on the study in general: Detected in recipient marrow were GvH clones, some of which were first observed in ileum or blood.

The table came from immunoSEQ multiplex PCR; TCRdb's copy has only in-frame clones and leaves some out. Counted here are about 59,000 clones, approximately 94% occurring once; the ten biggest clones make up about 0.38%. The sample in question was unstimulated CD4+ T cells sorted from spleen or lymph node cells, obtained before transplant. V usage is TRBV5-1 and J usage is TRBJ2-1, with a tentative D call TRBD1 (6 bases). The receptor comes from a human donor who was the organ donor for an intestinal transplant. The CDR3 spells CASSLGDTYNEQFF. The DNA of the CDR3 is TGCGCCAGCAGCTTGGGGGACACCTACAATGAGCAGTTCTTC.